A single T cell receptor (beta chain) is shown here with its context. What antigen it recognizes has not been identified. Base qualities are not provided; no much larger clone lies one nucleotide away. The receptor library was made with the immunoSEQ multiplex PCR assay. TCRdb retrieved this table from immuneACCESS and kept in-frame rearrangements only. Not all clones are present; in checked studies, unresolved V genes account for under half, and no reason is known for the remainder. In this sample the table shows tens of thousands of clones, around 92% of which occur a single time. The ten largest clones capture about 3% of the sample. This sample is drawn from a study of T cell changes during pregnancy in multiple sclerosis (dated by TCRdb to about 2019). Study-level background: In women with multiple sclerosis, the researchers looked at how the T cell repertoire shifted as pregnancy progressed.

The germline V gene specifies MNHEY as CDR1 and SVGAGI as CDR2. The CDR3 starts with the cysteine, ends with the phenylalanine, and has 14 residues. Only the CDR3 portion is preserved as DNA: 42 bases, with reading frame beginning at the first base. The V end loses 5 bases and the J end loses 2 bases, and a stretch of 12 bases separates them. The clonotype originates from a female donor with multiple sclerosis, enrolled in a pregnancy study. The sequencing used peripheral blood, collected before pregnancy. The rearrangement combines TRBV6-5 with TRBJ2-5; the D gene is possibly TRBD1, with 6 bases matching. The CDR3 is CASSGRDKQETQYF. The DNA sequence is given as TGTGCCAGCAGTGGTCGGGACAAACAAGAGACCCAGTACTTC.